This record covers a single TCR beta chain. Some clones are missing from TCRdb's copy, which holds only in-frame ones; the method was immunoSEQ multiplex PCR. The sample lists more than 55,000 clones; roughly 85% were seen once. This entry comes from a study of OX40 agonist ivuxolimab in advanced cancers. The overall study: Previous treatment with anti-PD-1, anti-PD-L1 or anti-CTLA-4 therapy was allowed; 40% had received some.

Drawing of blood for sampling happened at baseline, at cycle 4 day 1, and at cycle 7 day 1. This CDR3 has 11 residues. Unmatched junction bases numbered 2, after V lost 4 bases and J lost 8 bases. Germline CDR1 and CDR2: SGDLS and YYNGEE. The source is an adult with an advanced solid tumor such as melanoma, head and neck, liver or kidney cancer. V usage is TRBV9 and J usage is TRBJ1-2; 7 bases are a match to TRBD1. This specimen consisted of CD4+ or CD8+ T cells sorted from blood, obtained in a trial of the OX40 agonist ivuxolimab. This CDR3 is CASSLQGGYTF. The CDR3 region has the DNA TGTGCCAGCAGCCTACAGGGGGGCTACACCTTC.